The 11 T cell receptor beta chains below were found in one sample sequenced in a study of blood T cell repertoires in COVID-19. Sequencing was performed with immunoSEQ multiplex PCR; in TCRdb, only in-frame clones are kept and a portion is missing. This sample has 250,000 to 300,000 clones, with almost 90% found just once. The sample comprised peripheral blood. These receptors came from a woman in her twenties or thirties with COVID-19, enrolled during active disease.

This rearrangement joins TRBV5-1 to TRBJ2-3; tentatively, D is TRBD2 (6 bases). The germline CDR1 and CDR2 sequences are SGHRS and YFSETQ. The CDR3 is made up of 16 amino acids. Trimming cost V 0 bases and J 1 base, with 12 bases left between them. The CDR3: CASSLGLTGGTDTQYF. CDR3 sequence (DNA): TGCGCCAGCAGCTTGGGGCTAACGGGAGGCACAGATACGCAGTATTTT.

J is TRBJ1-6 and V is TRBV10-2, with D perhaps TRBD1 (6 bases). V was cut by 7 bases and J by 7 bases, with 11 bases left in between. Germline V gene data show CDR1 as WSHSY and CDR2 as SAAADI. The CDR3 spans 13 residues. The CDR3, as DNA: TGCGCCAGCAATGGACAGCAGAATTCACCCCTCCACTTT. Amino acids: CASNGQQNSPLHF.

The chain recombines TRBV30 with TRBJ1-2, with a weak D call TRBD1 (6 bases). The germline V and J ends were trimmed by 5 bases and 4 bases, with 17 bases remaining between them. The CDR3 contains 14 residues. CDR1 GTSNPN and CDR2 SVGIG come from the germline V gene (reference sequence). The CDR3 sequence is CAWGQITGFYGYTF. The CDR3 region has the DNA TGTGCCTGGGGGCAGATCACAGGGTTCTATGGCTACACCTTC. Looking up the rest from reference TRBV30 and TRBJ1-2 gives the full variable domain: SQTIHQWPATLVQPVGSPLSLECTVEGTSNPNLYWYRQAAGRGLQLLFYSVGIGQISSEVPQNLSASRPQDRQFILSSKKLLLSDSGFYLCAWGQITGFYGYTFGSGTRLTVV.

V usage is TRBV19 and J usage is TRBJ2-2; tentative D call: TRBD2 (5 bases). There are 14 residues in the CDR3. Trimming shortened V by 8 bases and J by 0 bases, and 10 bases separated the two germline ends. The germline V gene has CDR1 LNHDA and CDR2 SQIVND (reference sequence). Here the CDR3 DNA reads TGTGCCAGTCGTTGGGGAGCGAACACCGGGGAGCTGTTTTTT. Its protein product is CASRWGANTGELFF.

The chain carries TRBV19 and TRBJ2-3; a weak D match, TRBD2 (6 bases). In germline, CDR1 is LNHDA, CDR2 SQIVND (reference sequence). The CDR3 length is 15 residues. V dropped 3 bases and J dropped 0 bases, with 10 bases sitting between them. The CDR3 loop is CASSISGGSTDTQYF. In DNA, the CDR3 is TGTGCCAGTAGTATCTCCGGGGGAAGCACAGATACGCAGTATTTT.

DNA for the CDR3: TGTGCCAGCAGTTTTTCTTACAATGAGCAGTTCTTC. This sequence encodes CASSFSYNEQFF. The rearrangement joins TRBV28 to TRBJ2-1; D gene unclear. The CDR3 extends over 12 amino acids. Trimming stripped 3 bases from V and 4 bases from J, with 4 bases between. Germline CDR1 MDHEN, CDR2 SYDVKM.

This clone was recorded once. The V call is TRBV5-8, the J call TRBJ2-7; D is possibly TRBD1 (5 bases). The CDR3 spans 16 residues. Per germline, CDR1 SGHTS and CDR2 YDEGEE. Deletions cut 0 bases from V and 0 bases from J, with 13 bases between. CDR3 sequence reads: CASSLVGLDTSYEQYF. CDR3 DNA: TGTGCCAGCAGCTTGGTCGGATTGGACACCTCCTACGAGCAGTACTTC.

The chain joins TRBV18 to TRBJ1-1; D gene uncertain. The CDR3 is made up of 13 amino acids. The V end was cut by 5 bases, the J end by 3 bases, with 10 bases between. From germline, CDR1 is KGHSH and CDR2 LQKENI. The CDR3 spells CASSSKADTEAFF. As DNA, the CDR3 is TGTGCCAGCTCATCTAAGGCGGACACTGAAGCTTTCTTT.

The rearrangement links TRBV30 to TRBJ2-5; 8 bases match TRBD1. The CDR3 is 15 amino acids. Germline V CDR1 and CDR2: GTSNPN, SVGIG (reference sequence). The ends lost 1 base at V and 5 bases at J; junction bases unmatched: 9. The CDR3 here is CAWSGGQVEGETQYF. The CDR3 region has the DNA TGTGCCTGGAGTGGGGGACAGGTAGAAGGGGAGACCCAGTACTTC.

This rearrangement joins TRBV20-1 to TRBJ1-1; TRBD1 is a possible D gene (6 bases). The V gene's germline CDR1 is DFQATT and CDR2 SNEGSKA (reference sequence). This CDR3 comprises 11 residues. Trimming stripped 3 bases from V and 7 bases from J, with 9 bases between. The CDR3 DNA is TGCAGTGCTAGGGGACATCATGAAGCTTTCTTT. Encoded protein: CSARGHHEAFF.

CDR3 coding DNA: TGCGCCAGCAGCTTGGGGGTCTTCGGGGACGAGCAGTACTTC. This sequence encodes CASSLGVFGDEQYF. V gene TRBV5-1 combines with J gene TRBJ2-7; D might be TRBD2 (5 bases). Trimming left V 0 bases short and J 5 bases short, with 12 bases between. Germline V gene lookup returns CDR1 SGHRS and CDR2 YFSETQ. The CDR3 totals 14 residues.